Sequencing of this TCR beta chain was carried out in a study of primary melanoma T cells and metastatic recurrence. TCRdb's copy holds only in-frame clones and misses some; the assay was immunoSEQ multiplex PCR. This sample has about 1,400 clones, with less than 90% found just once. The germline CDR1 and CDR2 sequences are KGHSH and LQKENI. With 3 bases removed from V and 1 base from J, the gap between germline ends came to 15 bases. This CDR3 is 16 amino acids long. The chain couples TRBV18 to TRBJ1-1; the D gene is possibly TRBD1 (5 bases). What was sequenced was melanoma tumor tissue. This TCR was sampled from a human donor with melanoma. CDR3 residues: CASSPLDAGGNTEAFF. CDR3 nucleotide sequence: TGTGCCAGCTCACCCCTGGACGCTGGGGGGAACACTGAAGCTTTCTTT.